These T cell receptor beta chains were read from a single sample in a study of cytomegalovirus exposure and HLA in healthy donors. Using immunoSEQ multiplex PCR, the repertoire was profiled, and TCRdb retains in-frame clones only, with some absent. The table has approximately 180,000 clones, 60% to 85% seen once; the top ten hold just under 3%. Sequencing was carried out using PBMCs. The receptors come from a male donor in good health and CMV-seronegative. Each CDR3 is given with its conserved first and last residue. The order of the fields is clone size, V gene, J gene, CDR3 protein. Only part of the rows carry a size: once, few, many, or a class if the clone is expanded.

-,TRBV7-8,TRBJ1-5,CASSSSTGGASQPQHF
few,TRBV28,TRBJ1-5,CASFSTGGKGNQPQHF
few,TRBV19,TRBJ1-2,CASSTGLGANGYTF
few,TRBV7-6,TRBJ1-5,CASSPTENQPQHF
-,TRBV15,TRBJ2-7,CATSRDIGRKQYF
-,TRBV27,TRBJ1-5,CASPRDRGRPGNQPQHF
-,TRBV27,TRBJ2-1,CASSWGLAGGGEQFF
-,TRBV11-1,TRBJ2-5,CASSLGYYRGRAEGETQYF
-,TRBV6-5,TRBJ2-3,CASSSLGGDTQYF
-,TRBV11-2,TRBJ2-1,CASSWTGGPPNEQFF
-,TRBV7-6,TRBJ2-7,CASSLVGGRALEQYF
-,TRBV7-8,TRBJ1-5,CASSFYRVMGNQPQHF
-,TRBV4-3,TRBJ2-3,CASSQGLATDTQYF
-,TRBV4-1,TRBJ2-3,CASSSGGRGRADTQYF
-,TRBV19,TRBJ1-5,CASSMTGLSNQPQHF